A selection of T cell receptor beta chains follows, all from one sample in a study of Ad26.COV2.S vaccination and SARS-CoV-2 variants. The assay was immunoSEQ multiplex PCR, and TCRdb's table has in-frame clones only and misses some. This table holds about 350,000 clones, around 84% found once. The starting material was peripheral blood, obtained in a trial of Ad26.COV2.S vaccine versus placebo. Receptors originate from a person aged 18 to 59 who received the Ad26.COV2.S COVID-19 vaccine or a placebo. Both conserved end residues are part of each CDR3. The order of the fields is J gene, V gene, CDR3 protein.

TRBJ2-1	TRBV9	CASSVELAGGYNEQFF
TRBJ2-1	TRBV10-3	CAISRTGTENNEQFF
TRBJ1-5	TRBV10-2	CASSGGGNQPQHF
TRBJ2-1	TRBV4-1	CASSQPGELAGRNEQFF
TRBJ2-3	TRBV5-5	CASSLETGYLGTQYF
TRBJ1-3	TRBV13	CASSRPRSTGNTIYF
TRBJ2-3	TRBV5-1	CASSPGTSGFTDTQYF
TRBJ1-2	TRBV27	CASSTRGQNYGYTF
TRBJ2-1	TRBV27	CASMGGREQFF
TRBJ1-2	TRBV6-2/TRBV6-3	CASSSGTFYYGYTF
TRBJ1-4	TRBV4-1	CASSQFVQGEEKLFF
TRBJ2-7	TRBV5-6	CASSLGGQGAYEQYF
TRBJ2-1	TRBV10-3	CAITGIATSGINEQFF
TRBJ2-7	TRBV6-5	CASNRKGGEQYF
TRBJ1-1	TRBV6-5	CASSYSITGGDTEAFF
TRBJ1-6	TRBV6-5	CASSPPQGAYSPLHF
TRBJ1-4	TRBV6-5	CASSFDRAGNEKLFF
TRBJ2-7	TRBV7-2	CASSLRGQGDYEQYF
TRBJ1-2	TRBV6-5	CASIRDRGYYGYTF
TRBJ1-2	TRBV27	CASSTGGYPRGYGYTF
TRBJ2-1	TRBV30	CAWTPGLRGAFDEQFF
TRBJ2-5	TRBV7-2	CASSLAETSGQETQYF
TRBJ2-1	TRBV5-1	CASSRGTQNNEQFF
TRBJ1-4	TRBV18	CASSSELGGQDGEKLFF
TRBJ2-7	TRBV5-1	CASSLGGTGRSYEQYF
TRBJ2-1	TRBV11-3	CASSLGRDSYNEQFF
TRBJ2-1	TRBV7-2	CASSLGLAGGPHNEQFF
TRBJ1-1	TRBV10-3	CAIKNSSGDTEAFF
TRBJ2-6	TRBV7-2	CASSLPPAGVGANVLTF
TRBJ2-7	TRBV30	CAWRGRRSYEQYF
TRBJ2-7	TRBV19	CASSIVEGSSYEQYF
TRBJ2-2	TRBV6-6	CASSAPAPTGELFF
TRBJ2-3	TRBV12-3/TRBV12-4	CASSTTGENTQYF
TRBJ1-1	TRBV6-6	CASSYDGQGPAEAFF
TRBJ2-1	TRBV14	CASSFTSTSGVLHEQFF
TRBJ1-2	TRBV4-1	CASSQHIPRTGSGGYTF
TRBJ2-3	TRBV24-1	CATSVGSTDTQYF
TRBJ2-1	TRBV29-1	CSERTAGVDEQFF
TRBJ1-5	TRBV18	CASSRDTNRGYNQPQHF
TRBJ1-1	TRBV6-5	CASGGGFAEAFF
TRBJ1-5	TRBV29-1	CSVGDGVLGNQPQHF
TRBJ2-7	TRBV3-1/TRBV3-2	CASSQWGYEQYF
TRBJ2-2	TRBV7-2	CASSLRYSTLTGELFF